The T cell receptor beta chain described here comes from a study of radiotherapy plus CTLA-4 blockade in lung cancer. Across the study: With roughly 28% of patients having disease control, objective responses were seen in roughly 19%.

Those patients who had chemo-refractory metastatic non-small-cell lung cancer were given focal radiation along with CTLA-4 blockade through ipilimumab. As concerns this clone: The antigen is not known.

TCRdb's table, derived via immunoSEQ multiplex PCR, lists solely in-frame clones and lacks some. The sample includes about 28,000 clones, over 60% of them seen just once. Points from the study as a whole: Reports identified early blood T cell clone dynamics, with interferon-beta, as the best response predictor. Clones derived from tumor TCRs expanded in blood after radiotherapy plus ipilimumab.

This sequence was found in a human donor with non-small cell lung cancer that progressed on radiotherapy plus ipilimumab. The sample in question was peripheral blood, obtained from a patient treated with radiotherapy plus ipilimumab.

The CDR3 spells CASSVNPADTQYF. The CDR3 DNA is TGTGCCAGCAGTGTGAACCCGGCGGATACGCAGTATTTT. The rearrangement joins TRBV6-1 to TRBJ2-3, with D uncertain. Looked up from germline, CDR1 is MNHNS and CDR2 is SASEGT. Trimming pared 4 bases from V and 6 bases from J, leaving 11 bases between. The CDR3 totals 13 residues.